The 17 T cell receptor beta chains below come from one sample, sequenced in a study of cytomegalovirus exposure and HLA in healthy donors. The PCR had 60 Vbeta and 13 Jbeta primers. Sequencing used immunoSEQ multiplex PCR; TCRdb keeps in-frame clones, though not all of them. The sample includes approximately 160,000 clones, about three quarters of them seen just once. Sequencing was performed on PBMCs. Source of these receptors: a female donor in good health and CMV-seronegative.

The J gene is TRBJ1-3, the V gene TRBV12-5; TRBD1 matches at 7 bases. The ends lost 1 base at V and 0 bases at J; junction bases unmatched: 9. This CDR3 region has 18 residues. Germline lookup yields CDR1 LGHNT and CDR2 FRNRAP. CDR3 coding DNA: TGTGCTAGTGGTTTGGCCCGCCTAGGACAGGCCTCTGGAAACACCATATATTTT. Amino acid sequence: CASGLARLGQASGNTIYF.

This clone was counted once. The chain employs TRBV7-9 and TRBJ2-5; D unclear. The CDR3 runs 14 residues. Trimming removed 1 base at V and 4 bases at J, with 10 bases between. Looked up from germline, CDR1 is SEHNR and CDR2 is FQNEAQ (reference sequence). The CDR3 bases are TGTGCCAGCAGCTTAGGGAGTCTCGGAGAGACCCAGTACTTC. Translated, it gives CASSLGSLGETQYF.

The chain uses TRBV6-1 and TRBJ2-5; D not certain. The DNA matches TRBJ2-7 better at its end, which makes the J call doubtful. Per the germline V gene, CDR1 is MNHNS and CDR2 is SASEGT. The CDR3 has 14 amino acids. The CDR3 spells CASRFSDPSYEQYF. The CDR3 DNA reads as TGTGCCAGCAGATTCAGCGACCCCTCCTACGAGCAGTACTTC.

The V and J genes are TRBV30 and TRBJ1-2, with 8 nucleotides matching TRBD1. Germline V lookup: CDR1 GTSNPN, CDR2 SVGIG (reference sequence). This CDR3 is 12 amino acids long. The ends lost 2 bases at V and 8 bases at J; junction bases unmatched: 4. The CDR3, as DNA: TGTGCCTGGAGTCAGACAGGGGAGGGCTACACCTTC. Translating gives CAWSQTGEGYTF.

The V gene is TRBV5-1, the J gene TRBJ1-3; 8 bases line up with TRBD1. This CDR3 has 17 amino acids. The V gene's germline CDR1 is SGHRS and CDR2 YFSETQ. V was clipped by 4 bases and J by 7 bases; unmatched bases: 16. The CDR3 protein is CASSPAPDRVGGNTIYF. DNA for the CDR3: TGCGCCAGCAGCCCAGCACCGGACAGGGTAGGAGGGAACACCATATATTTT.

V is TRBV9 and J is TRBJ1-1; no clear D. Deletions cut 0 bases from V and 4 bases from J, with 10 bases between. Germline V CDR1 and CDR2: SGDLS, YYNGEE. CDR3 length equals 14 residues. CDR3 residues: CASSVEGGGTEAFF. The CDR3 DNA follows: TGTGCCAGCAGCGTAGAAGGCGGCGGCACTGAAGCTTTCTTT.

V usage is TRBV13 and J usage is TRBJ2-1; weak D call: TRBD1 (5 bases). Germline V lookup: CDR1 PRHDT, CDR2 FYEKMQ (reference sequence). The V end lost 4 bases, the J end lost 6 bases, and 13 bases lay between the germline ends. CDR3 length equals 14 residues. CDR3 bases: TGTGCCAGCAGCTCCATCAAAAGGGGCAATGAGCAGTTCTTC. Translation gives CASSSIKRGNEQFF.

This clone came up a few times. The chain joins TRBV2 to TRBJ2-3, with 7 nucleotides matching TRBD1. With V trimmed by 7 bases and J by 4 bases, 8 bases remained unmatched. CDR3 length: 14 residues. Per the germline V gene, CDR1 is SNHLY and CDR2 is FYNNEI. CDR3 in DNA: TGTGCCAGCACCCAGGACAGGTCAGCAGATACGCAGTATTTT. Its protein is CASTQDRSADTQYF. The variable domain in full, completed from reference TRBV2 and TRBJ2-3, reads EPEVTQTPSHQVTQMGQEVILRCVPISNHLYFYWYRQILGQKVEFLVSFYNNEISEKSEIFDDQFSVERPDGSNFTLKIRSTKLEDSAMYFCASTQDRSADTQYFGPGTRLTVL.

This clone appeared once. The CDR3 is CASSARTRGNQPQHF. CDR3 DNA sequence: TGTGCCAGCAGTGCTAGGACTCGCGGCAATCAGCCCCAGCATTTT. The chain employs TRBV2 and TRBJ1-5; D not certain. Germline-derived CDR1 and CDR2 are SNHLY and FYNNEI. CDR3 length: 15 amino acids. Between the trimmed V and J ends, which lost 4 bases and 2 bases, there was a span of 12 bases.

This clone was seen only a few times. V is TRBV27 and J is TRBJ2-7, with 8 bases matching TRBD2. V was pared by 5 bases and J by 5 bases, with 11 bases of the junction left unmatched. The CDR3 has 15 amino acids. The germline gives CDR1 MNHEY, CDR2 SMNVEV (reference sequence). The CDR3 loop is CASSPGLARGHEQYF. The DNA of the CDR3 is TGTGCCAGCAGTCCCGGACTAGCCAGAGGACACGAGCAGTACTTC.

A few counts support this clone. This chain uses TRBV2 with TRBJ1-4; 8 bases line up with TRBD1. The J segment lost 7 bases and the V segment lost 2 bases, leaving 3 bases of the junction unmatched. This CDR3 has 14 amino acids. The V gene's germline CDR1 is SNHLY and CDR2 FYNNEI. The CDR3 bases are TGTGCCAGCAGTGAACAGGGGGCCTTTGAAAAACTGTTTTTT. Translated, it gives CASSEQGAFEKLFF.

This chain joins TRBV9 and TRBJ1-1, with 8 bases fitting TRBD1. From germline, CDR1 is SGDLS and CDR2 YYNGEE. The CDR3 length is 13 residues. After removal of 3 bases from V and 7 bases from J, the junction contained 5 bases not matched to a gene. The CDR3 region has the DNA TGTGCCAGCAGCGAACGGACAGGGCTTGAAGCTTTCTTT. Translating gives CASSERTGLEAFF.

This chain connects TRBV9 to TRBJ2-1; 8 bases are shared with TRBD1. The CDR3 is 13 amino acids. V lost 4 bases and J lost 5; bases outside the gene matches: 2. Per germline, CDR1 SGDLS and CDR2 YYNGEE. The CDR3 DNA reads as TGTGCCAGCAGCTGGGGACAGGACAATGAGCAGTTCTTC. This gives the protein CASSWGQDNEQFF.

The chain employs TRBV7-9 and TRBJ1-6; the D is unclear. CDR3 length: 14 amino acids. In germline, CDR1 is SEHNR, CDR2 FQNEAQ (reference sequence). The germline V and J ends were trimmed by 5 bases and 5 bases, with 10 bases remaining between them. CDR3 residues: CASSPTQNNSPLHF. Here the CDR3 DNA reads TGTGCCAGCAGCCCGACACAGAATAATTCACCCCTCCACTTT.

The chain uses TRBV4-3 and TRBJ1-2; TRBD1 might be the D (5 bases). Trimming took off 0 bases at V and 2 bases at J, with 10 bases between the two ends. This CDR3 comprises 15 residues. From germline, CDR1 is LGHNA and CDR2 YSLEER. The DNA of the CDR3 is TGCGCCAGCAGCCAAGATTCAGGGTTCAACTATGGCTACACCTTC. It yields the protein CASSQDSGFNYGYTF.

The chain couples TRBV11-2 to TRBJ2-6, with 8 bases lining up with TRBD1. The V segment lost 1 base and the J segment 2 bases; nucleotides outside the gene matches: 7. The germline V gene has CDR1 SGHAT and CDR2 FQNNGV. CDR3 length equals 18 residues. The DNA for the CDR3 is TGTGCCAGCAGCTTAGGACAGGGGCAAATTCCTGGGGCCAACGTCCTGACTTTC. This gives the protein CASSLGQGQIPGANVLTF. Filled out from reference TRBV11-2 and TRBJ2-6, the complete variable domain reads EAGVAQSPRYKIIEKRQSVAFWCNPISGHATLYWYQQILGQGPKLLIQFQNNGVVDDSQLPKDRFSAERLKGVDSTLKIQPAKLEDSAVYLCASSLGQGQIPGANVLTFGAGSRLTVL.

The table lists this clone with a few counts. The V and J genes are TRBV7-9 and TRBJ1-2; TRBD1 agrees at 8 bases. This CDR3 is 15 amino acids long. V lost 5 bases to trimming and J lost 8 bases; unmatched junction nucleotides: 13. Germline V CDR1 and CDR2: SEHNR, FQNEAQ (reference sequence). The CDR3 reads CASSQGTGPSSGYTF. The CDR3 DNA is TGTGCCAGCAGCCAAGGGACAGGACCTTCGTCCGGCTACACCTTC.